The rows below give T cell receptor beta chains drawn from one sample of a study of T cells in Graves' hyperthyroidism and ophthalmopathy. TCRdb passed the multiplex PCR reads through MiXCR, listing each CDR3 protein once. Among about 480,000 distinct CDR3 sequences listed, under 25% were seen once. Sample: blood. The receptor set was obtained from a woman aged 70-85 years with Graves' ophthalmopathy. The CDR3 runs from the conserved cysteine through the conserved F or W.

TRBJ1-6,TRBV3-1,CASSFRGADSPLHF
TRBJ2-5,TRBV3-1,CASSKSETQYF
TRBJ1-2,TRBV29-1,CSVRGGDYGYTF
TRBJ2-1,TRBV27,CASSSPKGATYNEQFF
TRBJ1-4,TRBV7-8,CASSAGQGRNEKLFF
TRBJ2-2,TRBV6-1,CASLRDLNTGELFF
TRBJ2-5,TRBV7-2,CASLSSGRVGTQYF
TRBJ1-1,TRBV20-1,CSAIRQPLNTEAFF
TRBJ1-6,TRBV20-1,CSARDIRASNNSPLHF
TRBJ2-6,TRBV30,CAWVPFLAGANVLTF
TRBJ1-2,TRBV7-3,CASSWDRGYGYTF
TRBJ1-2,TRBV20-1,CSVRLMGEYGYTF
TRBJ2-7,TRBV27,CASSFASSDTYEQYF
TRBJ1-1,TRBV30,CAWRGGPTEAFF
TRBJ1-4,TRBV7-9,CASKPDGPGEKLFF
TRBJ2-7,TRBV20-1,CSAPDLQDRGNEQYF
TRBJ1-2,TRBV3-1,CASSLESGYTF
TRBJ1-6,TRBV20-1,CSARDIHGASPLHF
TRBJ2-5,TRBV3-1,CASSQGDLRARTQYF